The sequence of this T cell receptor (beta chain) was determined in a study of shared clonotypes between healthy human individuals. Study-wide background: Three CD4 naive, three CD4 memory, two CD8 naive and one CD8 memory plate were used per donor.

V was trimmed by 7 bases and J by 5 bases, leaving 11 bases between them. The CDR3 totals 13 residues. In germline, CDR1 is KGHSH, CDR2 LQKENI. Study-wide results and limits: Blood alone was sampled, and tissue repertoires likely differ.

TCRdb keeps only in-frame clones here, not all; method: immunoSEQ multiplex PCR. This sample has roughly 2,500,000 clones, with under 95% found just once. This clone showed up just a few times. Its matching antigen is unknown. Input material: naive CD4+ T cells from PBMCs. Documented subset: CD45RA+ positively selected. The chain employs TRBV18 and TRBJ1-4, with D possibly matching TRBD1 (5 bases). The TCR sequence derives from a man between 18 and 35 years old in good health. Some clones in this sample may be carry-over from other donors' samples. CDR3: CASFRGDNEKLFF. The CDR3 DNA sequence: TGTGCCAGCTTCCGCGGGGACAATGAAAAACTGTTTTTT.